This record covers a single T cell receptor beta chain. The Seattle patients joined while their infection was active and were tracked longitudinally afterward. Germline V gives CDR1 SGHRS, CDR2 YFSETQ. The CDR3 covers 18 residues. Germline trimming cut 4 bases from V and 4 bases from J; bases unmatched to any gene: 10. This specimen belongs to a study of blood T cell repertoires in COVID-19. For the study at large: The United States, Italy and Spain provided the acute and convalescent COVID-19 samples. T cells, B-cell-depleted T cells, or PBMCs supplied cDNA or gDNA.

How the authors handled the data: Amplification with reference gene primers provided the estimates of nucleated cell counts. Some clones are missing from TCRdb's copy, which holds only in-frame ones; the method was immunoSEQ multiplex PCR. V and J calls plus clone size are reproduced from that table; the DNA served to infer D and trimming. The profile covers more than 80,000 clones, with over 60% appearing a single time and under 8% taken by the ten largest. The sequence derives from a man older than 75 with COVID-19, enrolled during active disease. The V gene is TRBV5-1, the J gene TRBJ2-2; 13 bases match TRBD2. Sequenced sample: peripheral blood. The CDR3 nucleotides are TGCGCCAGCAGCGCTAGGACTAGCGGGAGTTTCGTCACCGGGGAGCTGTTTTTT. Translation gives CASSARTSGSFVTGELFF.